Shown below are 4 T cell receptor beta chains from a single sample sequenced in a study of T-cell reconstitution after alpha-beta-depleted transplantation in children. Preparing the TCRbeta library involved the use of unique molecular identifiers. TCRdb recomputed calls from the PCR reads with MiXCR, one row per CDR3 protein. The sample shows 500,000 or so distinct CDR3 sequences, about 30% of them seen only once. The sample was PBMCs from the stem cell graft donor, taken from the stem cell graft. These receptors originate from a human donor who donated a stem cell graft to a child with aplastic anemia.

This clonotype was detected a few times. This chain joins TRBV7-9 and TRBJ2-5; TRBD2 aligns across 8 bases. Germline V gives CDR1 SEHNR, CDR2 FQNEAQ (reference sequence). This CDR3 spans 13 amino acids. J gave up 7 bases and V 3 bases, and 4 bases lay outside the gene matches. The CDR3 nucleotides are TGTGCCAGCAGCTTCTCCACTAGCGGGACCCAGTACTTC. This gives the protein CASSFSTSGTQYF.

The chain combines TRBV7-6 with TRBJ1-4; D is possibly TRBD1 (6 bases). Germline loops: CDR1 SGHVS, CDR2 FNYEAQ. The CDR3 runs 16 residues. The V end was cut by 3 bases, the J end by 3 bases, with 14 bases between. This CDR3 is CASSLGPGAANEKLFF. DNA of the CDR3: TGTGCCAGCAGCTTGGGCCCAGGGGCGGCTAATGAAAAACTGTTTTTT.

This chain links TRBV6-1 with TRBJ1-5, with 7 bases lining up with TRBD1. The trim removed 5 bases at V and 0 bases at J, leaving 10 bases unmatched. CDR3 length equals 17 residues. Germline V gene sequence: CDR1 MNHNS, CDR2 SASEGT. In DNA form, the CDR3 reads TGTGCCAGCAGTCCATTGACAGGGTCATATAGCAATCAGCCCCAGCATTTT. This gives the protein CASSPLTGSYSNQPQHF.

V and J are TRBV12-3 or TRBV12-4 and TRBJ1-1; no reliable D call. Deletions cut 6 bases from V and 1 base from J, with 12 bases between. This CDR3 spans 14 amino acids. Here the CDR3 DNA reads TGTGCCAGCAGCCGCTCCGATCCGAACACTGAAGCTTTCTTT. This codes for CASSRSDPNTEAFF.